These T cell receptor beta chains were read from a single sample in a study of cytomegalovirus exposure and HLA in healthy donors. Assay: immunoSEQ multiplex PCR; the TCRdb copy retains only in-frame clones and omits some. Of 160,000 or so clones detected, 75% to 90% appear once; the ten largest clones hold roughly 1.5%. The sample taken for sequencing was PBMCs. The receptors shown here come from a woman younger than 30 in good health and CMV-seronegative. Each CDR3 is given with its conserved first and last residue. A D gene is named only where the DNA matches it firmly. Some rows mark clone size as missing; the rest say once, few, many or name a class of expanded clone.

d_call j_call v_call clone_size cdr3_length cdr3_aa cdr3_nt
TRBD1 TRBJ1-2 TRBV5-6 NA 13 CASSFGQDYGYTF TGTGCCAGCAGCTTCGGACAGGACTATGGCTACACCTTC
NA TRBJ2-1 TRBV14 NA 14 CASSQVIPGNEQFF TGTGCCAGCAGCCAAGTCATTCCGGGGAATGAGCAGTTCTTC
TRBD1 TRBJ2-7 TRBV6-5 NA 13 CASSWDRGYEQYF TGTGCCAGCAGTTGGGACAGGGGTTACGAGCAGTACTTC
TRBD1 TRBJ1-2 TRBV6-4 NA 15 CASSYGQGWAYGYTF TGTGCCAGCAGCTACGGACAGGGGTGGGCCTATGGCTACACCTTC
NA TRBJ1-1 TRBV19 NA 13 CASRRGVGTEAFF TGTGCCAGTCGGCGGGGGGTTGGAACTGAAGCTTTCTTT
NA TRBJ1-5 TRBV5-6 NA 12 CASSFLNQPQHF TGTGCCAGCAGCTTTCTTAATCAGCCCCAGCATTTT
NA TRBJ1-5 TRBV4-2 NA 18 CASSQDSIHRGSNQPQHF TGTGCCAGCAGCCAAGATAGCATCCACCGGGGATCCAATCAGCCCCAGCATTTT
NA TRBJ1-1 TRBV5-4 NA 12 CASSLAGIEAFF TGTGCCAGCAGCTTGGCTGGCATTGAAGCTTTCTTT
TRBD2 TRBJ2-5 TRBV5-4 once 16 CASSLIAGGRGETQYF TGTGCCAGCAGCTTGATTGCGGGGGGGCGAGGAGAGACCCAGTACTTC
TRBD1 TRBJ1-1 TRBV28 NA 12 CASGGRGTEAFF TGTGCCAGCGGGGGCAGGGGGACTGAAGCTTTCTTT
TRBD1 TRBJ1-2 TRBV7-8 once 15 CASSLLGGANYGYTF TGTGCCAGCAGCTTATTAGGGGGCGCTAACTATGGCTACACCTTC
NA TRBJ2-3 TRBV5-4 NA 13 CASSSPFFDTQYF TGTGCCAGCAGCTCCCCTTTTTTCGATACGCAGTATTTT
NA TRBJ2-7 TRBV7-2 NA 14 CASSLMSVAYEQYF TGTGCCAGCAGCTTAATGTCGGTAGCCTACGAGCAGTACTTC
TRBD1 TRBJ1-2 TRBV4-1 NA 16 CASSQVGTGVNYGYTF TGCGCCAGCAGCCAAGTGGGGACAGGGGTTAACTATGGCTACACCTTC
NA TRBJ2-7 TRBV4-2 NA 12 CASSQSPYEQYF TGTGCCAGCAGCCAAAGCCCCTACGAGCAGTACTTC
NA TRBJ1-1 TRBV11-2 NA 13 CASSPVVRYQAFF TGTGCCAGCAGCCCTGTGGTGAGGTATCAAGCTTTCTTT
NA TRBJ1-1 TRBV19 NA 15 CASSIEGALGAEAFF TGTGCCAGTAGTATAGAAGGGGCTTTAGGCGCTGAAGCTTTCTTT
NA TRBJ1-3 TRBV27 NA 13 CASCTGVGAPIYF TGTGCCAGCTGCACAGGTGTAGGAGCTCCCATATATTTT
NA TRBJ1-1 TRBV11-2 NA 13 CASSLMGARSAFF TGTGCCAGCAGCTTAATGGGGGCGCGATCGGCTTTCTTT
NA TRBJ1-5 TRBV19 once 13 CASSIRQSQPQHF TGTGCCAGTAGTATCCGACAGAGTCAGCCCCAGCATTTT
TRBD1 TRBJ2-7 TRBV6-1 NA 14 CAVGGQGNSYEQYF TGTGCCGTGGGGGGACAGGGGAACTCCTACGAGCAGTACTTC
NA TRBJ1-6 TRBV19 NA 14 CASSTTGVNSPLHF TGTGCCAGTAGCACGACAGGCGTTAATTCACCCCTCCACTTT
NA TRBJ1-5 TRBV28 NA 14 CASRRQSNNQPQHF TGTGCCAGCCGGCGACAGTCAAACAATCAGCCCCAGCATTTT
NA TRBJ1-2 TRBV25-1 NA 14 CASSDYADRYGYTF TGTGCCAGCAGTGACTACGCAGACAGATATGGCTACACCTTC
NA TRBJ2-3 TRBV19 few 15 CASSITRSSTDTQYF TGTGCCAGTAGTATAACTCGATCTAGCACAGATACGCAGTATTTT
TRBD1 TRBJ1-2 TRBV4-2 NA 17 CASSQDSGTGNYYGYTF TGTGCCAGCAGCCAGGATTCCGGGACAGGGAATTACTATGGCTACACCTTC
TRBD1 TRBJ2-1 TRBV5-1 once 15 CASSLAGDSMGEQFF TGCGCCAGCAGCTTGGCCGGGGACAGTATGGGTGAGCAGTTCTTC
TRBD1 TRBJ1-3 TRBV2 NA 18 CASTISGTGVFSGNTIYF TGTGCCAGCACAATTTCCGGGACAGGGGTTTTCTCTGGAAACACCATATATTTT
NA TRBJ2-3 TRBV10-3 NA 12 CATRGSTDTQYF TGTGCCACCCGGGGGAGCACAGATACGCAGTATTTT
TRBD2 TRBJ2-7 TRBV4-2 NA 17 CASSHGNLAGVTYEQYF TGTGCCAGCAGCCACGGGAACCTAGCGGGGGTCACCTACGAGCAGTACTTC
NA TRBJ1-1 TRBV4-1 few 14 CASSPEVLDAEAFF TGCGCCAGCAGCCCCGAGGTTTTAGACGCTGAAGCTTTCTTT
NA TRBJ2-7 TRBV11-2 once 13 CASSLSPVYEQYF TGTGCCAGCAGCTTATCCCCGGTTTACGAGCAGTACTTC
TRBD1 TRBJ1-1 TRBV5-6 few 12 CASSQRTGAAFF TGTGCCAGCAGCCAACGGACAGGAGCAGCTTTCTTT
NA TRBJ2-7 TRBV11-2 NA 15 CASSLRGPGDYEQYF TGTGCCAGCAGCTTACGCGGGCCCGGAGACTACGAGCAGTACTTC
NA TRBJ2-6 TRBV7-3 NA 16 CASSLGHNSGANVLTF TGTGCCAGCAGCTTAGGGCATAACTCTGGGGCCAACGTCCTGACTTTC
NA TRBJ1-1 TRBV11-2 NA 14 CASSWGGRNTEAFF TGTGCCAGCAGCTGGGGGGGACGAAACACTGAAGCTTTCTTT
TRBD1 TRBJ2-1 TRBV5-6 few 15 CASSPPGQGYNEQFF TGTGCCAGCAGCCCGCCGGGACAGGGGTACAATGAGCAGTTCTTC
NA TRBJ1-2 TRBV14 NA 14 CASSRGNLVYGYTF TGTGCCAGCAGTCGGGGGAATTTGGTCTATGGCTACACCTTC
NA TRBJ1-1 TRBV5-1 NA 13 CASSLAGNTEAFF TGCGCCAGCAGCTTGGCAGGGAACACTGAAGCTTTCTTT
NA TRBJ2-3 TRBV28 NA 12 CASSLYSDTQYF TGTGCCAGCAGTCTATACTCAGATACGCAGTATTTT
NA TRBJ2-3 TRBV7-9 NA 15 CASSLVGVGTDTQYF TGTGCCAGCAGCTTGGTAGGGGTCGGCACAGATACGCAGTATTTT
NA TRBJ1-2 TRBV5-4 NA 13 CASSYGGTGGYTF TGTGCCAGCAGCTACGGGGGGACGGGAGGCTACACCTTC
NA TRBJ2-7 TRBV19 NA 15 CASSIFGSTYYEQYF TGTGCCAGTAGTATTTTCGGGTCCACCTACTACGAGCAGTACTTC
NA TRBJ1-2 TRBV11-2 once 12 CASSFQVEGYTF TGTGCCAGCAGCTTCCAGGTAGAAGGCTACACCTTC
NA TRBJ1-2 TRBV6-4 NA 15 CASSDPKAGAYGYTF TGTGCCAGCAGTGACCCGAAAGCAGGGGCGTATGGCTACACCTTC
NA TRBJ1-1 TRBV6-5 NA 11 CASHRRGEAFF TGTGCCAGCCACCGGCGGGGTGAAGCTTTCTTT
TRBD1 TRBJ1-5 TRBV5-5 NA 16 CASSGSTGAGNQPQHF TGTGCCAGCAGCGGATCCACAGGGGCCGGCAATCAGCCCCAGCATTTT
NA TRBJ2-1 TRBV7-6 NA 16 CASIRDISALGNEQFF TGTGCCAGCATACGGGACATTTCGGCCTTAGGCAATGAGCAGTTCTTC
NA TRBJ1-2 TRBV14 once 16 CASSQLSNRKGYGYTF TGTGCCAGCAGCCAATTATCGAACAGGAAAGGTTATGGCTACACCTTC
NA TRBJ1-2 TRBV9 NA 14 CASSVGRISYGYTF TGTGCCAGCAGCGTAGGGCGGATCAGTTATGGCTACACCTTC
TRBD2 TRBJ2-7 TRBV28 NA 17 CASSPNPGLAGSYEQYF TGTGCCAGCAGTCCAAACCCGGGACTAGCAGGTTCCTACGAGCAGTACTTC
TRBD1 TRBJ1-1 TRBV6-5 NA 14 CASSRQGQGTEAFF TGTGCCAGCAGTAGACAGGGCCAGGGGACTGAAGCTTTCTTT
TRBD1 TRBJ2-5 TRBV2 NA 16 CASTPQGTGSQETQYF TGTGCCAGCACCCCTCAGGGGACAGGGTCCCAAGAGACCCAGTACTTC
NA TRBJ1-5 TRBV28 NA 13 CASRQGYGQPQHF TGTGCCAGCAGACAGGGATATGGGCAGCCCCAGCATTTT
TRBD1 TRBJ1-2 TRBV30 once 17 CAVISWGTGDNHPGYTF TGTGCCGTAATCTCTTGGGGGACAGGGGACAACCATCCTGGCTACACCTTC